This T cell receptor (beta chain) was found in a study of shared clonotypes between healthy human individuals. The assay was immunoSEQ multiplex PCR, and TCRdb's table has in-frame clones only and misses some. The sample consists of fewer than 700,000 clones, approximately 95% of them appearing once. This CDR3 spans 14 amino acids. Germline CDR1 and CDR2: SGHDT and YYEEEE. With 4 bases removed from V and 0 bases from J, the gap between germline ends came to 11 bases. A word on this clone: Its antigen remains unknown.

Naive CD8 cells comprised CD45RO-negative, CCR7-positively selected cells, excluding terminally differentiated effector memory CD45RA+ cells. Whole-study results and caveats: Naive CD4 clonotypes overlapped across a handful of donors at about 5%.

Material for sequencing was naive CD8+ T cells sorted from blood. V is TRBV5-6 and J is TRBJ2-7; the D is unclear. This receptor was obtained from a woman in her twenties or thirties in good health. This CDR3 is CASSLSQRSYEQYF. Written as DNA, the CDR3 is TGTGCCAGCAGCCTTAGCCAACGCTCCTACGAGCAGTACTTC.